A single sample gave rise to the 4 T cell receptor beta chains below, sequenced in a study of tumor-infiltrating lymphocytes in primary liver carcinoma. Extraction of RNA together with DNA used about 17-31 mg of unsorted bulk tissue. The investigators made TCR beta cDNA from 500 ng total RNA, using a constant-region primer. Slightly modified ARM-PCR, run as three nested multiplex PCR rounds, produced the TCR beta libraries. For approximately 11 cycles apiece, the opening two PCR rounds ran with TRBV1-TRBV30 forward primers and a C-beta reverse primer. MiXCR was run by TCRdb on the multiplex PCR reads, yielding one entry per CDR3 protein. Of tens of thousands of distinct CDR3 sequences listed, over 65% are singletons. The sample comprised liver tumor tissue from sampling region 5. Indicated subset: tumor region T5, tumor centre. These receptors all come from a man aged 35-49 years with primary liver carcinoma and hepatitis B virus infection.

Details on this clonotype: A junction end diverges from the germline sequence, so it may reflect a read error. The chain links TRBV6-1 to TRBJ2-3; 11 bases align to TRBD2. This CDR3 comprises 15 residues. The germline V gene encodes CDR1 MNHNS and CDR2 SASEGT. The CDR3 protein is CAISELAGEIDTQYF. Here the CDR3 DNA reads TGTGCCATCAGTGAACTAGCGGGAGAGATAGATACGCAGTATTTT.

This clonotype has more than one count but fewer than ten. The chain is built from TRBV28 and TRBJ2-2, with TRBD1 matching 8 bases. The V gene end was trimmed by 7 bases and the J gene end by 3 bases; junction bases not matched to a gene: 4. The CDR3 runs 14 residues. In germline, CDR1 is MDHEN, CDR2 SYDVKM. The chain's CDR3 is CASTRGQDTGELFF. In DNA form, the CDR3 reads TGTGCCAGCACGAGGGGACAGGACACCGGGGAGCTGTTTTTT.

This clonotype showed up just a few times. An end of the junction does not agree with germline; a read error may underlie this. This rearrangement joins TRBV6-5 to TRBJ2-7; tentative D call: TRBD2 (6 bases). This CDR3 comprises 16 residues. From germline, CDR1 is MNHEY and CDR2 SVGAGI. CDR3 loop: CASSITRDFDSSEQYF. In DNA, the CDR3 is TGTGCCAGTAGTATCACTCGGGACTTTGATTCCTCCGAGCAGTACTTC.

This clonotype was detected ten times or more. This CDR3 is CASSLNREDSPLHF. The CDR3 DNA is TGTGCCAGCAGTTTAAACAGGGAGGATTCACCCCTCCACTTT. This sequence joins TRBV12-3 or TRBV12-4 and TRBJ1-6; D is perhaps TRBD1 (6 bases). The CDR3 loop spans 14 amino acids. V gave up 2 bases and J gave up 8 bases, with 10 bases separating them.